This T cell receptor beta chain was retrieved from a study of cytomegalovirus exposure and HLA in healthy donors. Study conclusions and caveats: A reported reduction in N-insertions relative to the 666-donor mean was seen in an Asian-associated ancestry cluster in a later analysis.

Concerning this clone itself: Antigen specificity is unknown.

Germline V gives CDR1 MNHNS, CDR2 SASEGT. There are 14 residues in the CDR3. With 2 bases removed from V and 4 bases from J, the gap between germline ends came to 11 bases. Amplification used 60 Vbeta primers and 13 Jbeta primers. TCRdb keeps only in-frame clones here, not all; method: immunoSEQ multiplex PCR. The profile shows about 130,000 clones, 75% to 90% of them singletons. Input material: PBMCs. The chain uses TRBV6-1 and TRBJ1-1, with D uncertain. This TCR was sampled from a young man in good health and CMV-seropositive. This CDR3 is CASSELGGSTEAFF. The CDR3 coding sequence is TGTGCCAGCAGTGAACTAGGTGGGAGCACTGAAGCTTTCTTT.